The present TCR beta chain was sequenced within a study of CD8 T cells in Susac syndrome. Random hexamers primed reverse transcription of about 0.45 to 1 ug RNA. TCRdb ran MiXCR on the immunoSEQ multiplex PCR reads and lists one entry per CDR3 protein. The sample lists roughly 140,000 distinct CDR3 sequences; 85% to 95% were seen once. Germline-derived CDR1 and CDR2 are SQVTM and ANQGSEA. V was shortened by 5 bases and J by 1 base, with 9 bases between the two germline ends. The CDR3 is 12 residues long. Negative isolation yielded CD4+ and CD8+ T cells, and FACS enriched TEMRA cells. This sequence joins TRBV29-1 and TRBJ2-7, with a weak D call TRBD1 (5 bases). This sequence was found in a human donor with Susac syndrome. What was sequenced was CD4+ T cells from PBMCs. The CDR3 DNA is TGCAGCGTTCTTCAGGGATCCTACGAGCAGTACTTC. Translating it yields CSVLQGSYEQYF.